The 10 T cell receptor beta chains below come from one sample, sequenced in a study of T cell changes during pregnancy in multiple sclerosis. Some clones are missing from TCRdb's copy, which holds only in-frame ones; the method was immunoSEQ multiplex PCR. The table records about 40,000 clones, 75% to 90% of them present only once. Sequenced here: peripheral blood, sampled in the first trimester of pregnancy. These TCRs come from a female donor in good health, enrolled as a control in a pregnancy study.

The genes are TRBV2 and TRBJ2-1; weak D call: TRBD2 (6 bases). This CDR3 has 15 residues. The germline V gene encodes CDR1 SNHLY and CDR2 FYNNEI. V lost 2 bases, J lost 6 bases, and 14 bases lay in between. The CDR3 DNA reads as TGTGCCAGCAGTGAACAGACTAGAGGAGTCAATGAGCAGTTCTTC. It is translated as CASSEQTRGVNEQFF.

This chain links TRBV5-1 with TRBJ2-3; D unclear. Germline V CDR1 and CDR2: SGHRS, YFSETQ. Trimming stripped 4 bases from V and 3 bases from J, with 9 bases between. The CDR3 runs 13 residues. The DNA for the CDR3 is TGCGCCAGCAGCCTCTATCAAACAGATACGCAGTATTTT. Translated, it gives CASSLYQTDTQYF.

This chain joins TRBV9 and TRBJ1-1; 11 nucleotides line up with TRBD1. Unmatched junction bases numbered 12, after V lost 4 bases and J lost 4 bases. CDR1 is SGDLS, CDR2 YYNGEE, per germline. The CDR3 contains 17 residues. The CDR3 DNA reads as TGTGCCAGCAGCAGCGCGGACAGGGGGCGCGGGGGCACTGAAGCTTTCTTT. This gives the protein CASSSADRGRGGTEAFF. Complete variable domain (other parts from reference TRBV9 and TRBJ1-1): DSGVTQTPKHLITATGQRVTLRCSPRSGDLSVYWYQQSLDQGLQFLIQYYNGEERAKGNILERFSAQQFPDLHSELNLSSLELGDSALYFCASSSADRGRGGTEAFFGQGTRLTVV.

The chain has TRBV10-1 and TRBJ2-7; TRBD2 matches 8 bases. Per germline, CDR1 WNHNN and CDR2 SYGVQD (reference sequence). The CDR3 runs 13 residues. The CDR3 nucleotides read TGCGGCCGGGAGGGCAGGGGAGGCTACGAGCAGTACTTC. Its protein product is CGREGRGGYEQYF.

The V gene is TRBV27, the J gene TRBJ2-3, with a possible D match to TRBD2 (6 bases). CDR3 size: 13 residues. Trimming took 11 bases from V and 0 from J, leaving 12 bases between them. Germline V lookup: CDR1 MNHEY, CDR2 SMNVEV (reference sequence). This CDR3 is CAAFGGSTDTQYF. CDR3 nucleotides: TGTGCCGCCTTTGGAGGGAGCACAGATACGCAGTATTTT.

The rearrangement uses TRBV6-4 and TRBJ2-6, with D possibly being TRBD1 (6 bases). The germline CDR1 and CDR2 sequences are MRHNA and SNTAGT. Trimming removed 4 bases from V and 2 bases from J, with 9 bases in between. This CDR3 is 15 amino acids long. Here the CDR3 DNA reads TGTGCCAGCAGTGTGGACAGAGCTGGGGCCAACGTCCTGACTTTC. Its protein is CASSVDRAGANVLTF.

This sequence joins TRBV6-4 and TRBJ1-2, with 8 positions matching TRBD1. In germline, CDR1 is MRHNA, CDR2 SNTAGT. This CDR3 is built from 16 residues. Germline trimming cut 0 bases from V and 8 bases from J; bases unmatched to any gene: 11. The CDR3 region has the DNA TGTGCCAGCAGTGACTCGGAGGCAGGGGGCGCTGAAGGCTACACCTTC. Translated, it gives CASSDSEAGGAEGYTF.

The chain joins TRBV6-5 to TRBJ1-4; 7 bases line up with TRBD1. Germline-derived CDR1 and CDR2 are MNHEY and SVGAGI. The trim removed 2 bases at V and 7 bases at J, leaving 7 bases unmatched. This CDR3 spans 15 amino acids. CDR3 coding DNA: TGTGCCAGCAGTTACGCCGGGACAGCGTCTGAAAAACTGTTTTTT. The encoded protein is CASSYAGTASEKLFF.

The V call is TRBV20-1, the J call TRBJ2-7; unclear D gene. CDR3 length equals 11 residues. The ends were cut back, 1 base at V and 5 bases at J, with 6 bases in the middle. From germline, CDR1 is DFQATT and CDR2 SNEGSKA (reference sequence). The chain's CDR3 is CSARVSDEQYF. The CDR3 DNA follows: TGCAGTGCTAGAGTTTCAGACGAGCAGTACTTC.

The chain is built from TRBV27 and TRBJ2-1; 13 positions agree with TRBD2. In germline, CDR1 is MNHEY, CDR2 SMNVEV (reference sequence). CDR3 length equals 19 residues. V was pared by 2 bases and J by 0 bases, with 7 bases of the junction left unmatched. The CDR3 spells CASSLGLAGAPSSYNEQFF. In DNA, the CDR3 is TGTGCCAGCAGTTTAGGACTAGCGGGAGCCCCGAGCTCCTACAATGAGCAGTTCTTC.